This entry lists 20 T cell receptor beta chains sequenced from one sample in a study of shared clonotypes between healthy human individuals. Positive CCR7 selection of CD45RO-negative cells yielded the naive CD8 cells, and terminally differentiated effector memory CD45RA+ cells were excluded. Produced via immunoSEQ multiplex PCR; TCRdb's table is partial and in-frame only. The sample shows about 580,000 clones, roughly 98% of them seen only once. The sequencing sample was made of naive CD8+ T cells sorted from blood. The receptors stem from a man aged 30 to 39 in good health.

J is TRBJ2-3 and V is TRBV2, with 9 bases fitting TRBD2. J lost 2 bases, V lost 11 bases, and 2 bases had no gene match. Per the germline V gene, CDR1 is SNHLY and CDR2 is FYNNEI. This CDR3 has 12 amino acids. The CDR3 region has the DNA TGTGCCGAGCGGGGGGACACAGATACGCAGTATTTT. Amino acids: CAERGDTDTQYF.

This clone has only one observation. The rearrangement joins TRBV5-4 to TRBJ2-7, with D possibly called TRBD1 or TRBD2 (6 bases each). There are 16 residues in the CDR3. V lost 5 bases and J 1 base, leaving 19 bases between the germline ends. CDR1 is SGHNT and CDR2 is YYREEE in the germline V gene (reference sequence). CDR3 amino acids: CASSHLGGPLSYEQYF. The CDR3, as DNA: TGTGCCAGCAGTCACCTAGGGGGGCCCCTTTCCTACGAGCAGTACTTC. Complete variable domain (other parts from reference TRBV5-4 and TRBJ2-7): ETGVTQSPTHLIKTRGQQVTLRCSSQSGHNTVSWYQQALGQGPQFIFQYYREEENGRGNFPPRFSGLQFPNYSSELNVNALELDDSALYLCASSHLGGPLSYEQYFGPGTRLTVT.

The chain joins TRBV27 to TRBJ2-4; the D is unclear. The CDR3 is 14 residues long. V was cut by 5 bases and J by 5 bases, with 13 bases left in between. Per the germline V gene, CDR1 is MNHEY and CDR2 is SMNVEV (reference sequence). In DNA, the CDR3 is TGTGCCAGCAGTCCATTACCGGGTGAAAACATTCAGTACTTC. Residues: CASSPLPGENIQYF.

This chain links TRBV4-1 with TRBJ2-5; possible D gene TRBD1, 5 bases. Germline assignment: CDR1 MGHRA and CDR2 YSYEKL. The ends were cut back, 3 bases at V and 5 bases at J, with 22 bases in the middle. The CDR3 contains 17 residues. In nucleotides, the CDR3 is TGCGCCAGCAGCCATGCGCTTAGACAGCTAGATTTGGAGACCCAGTACTTC. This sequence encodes CASSHALRQLDLETQYF.

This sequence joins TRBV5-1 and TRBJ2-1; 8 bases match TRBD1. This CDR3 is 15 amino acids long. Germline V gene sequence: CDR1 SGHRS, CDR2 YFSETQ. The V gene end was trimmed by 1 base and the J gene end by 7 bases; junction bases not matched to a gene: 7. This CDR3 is CASSLWQGASNEQFF. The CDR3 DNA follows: TGCGCCAGCAGCTTGTGGCAGGGGGCAAGTAATGAGCAGTTCTTC.

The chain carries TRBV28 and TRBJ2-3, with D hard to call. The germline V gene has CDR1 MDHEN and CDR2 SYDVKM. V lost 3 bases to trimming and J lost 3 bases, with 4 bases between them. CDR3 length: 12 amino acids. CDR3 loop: CASSFWTDTQYF. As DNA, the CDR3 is TGTGCCAGCAGTTTCTGGACAGATACGCAGTATTTT.

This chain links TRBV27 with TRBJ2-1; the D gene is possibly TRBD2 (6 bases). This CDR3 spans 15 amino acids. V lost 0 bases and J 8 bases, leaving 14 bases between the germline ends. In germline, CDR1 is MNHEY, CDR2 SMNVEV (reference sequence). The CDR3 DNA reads TGTGCCAGCAGTTTATCTTCGGGGGATGGTCATGAGCAGTTCTTC. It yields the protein CASSLSSGDGHEQFF.

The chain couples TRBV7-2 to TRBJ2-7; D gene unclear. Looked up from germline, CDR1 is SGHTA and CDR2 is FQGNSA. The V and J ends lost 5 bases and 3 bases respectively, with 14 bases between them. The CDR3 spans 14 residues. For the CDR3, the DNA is TGTGCCAGCAGCAAGAACGCGAGAATCTACGAGCAGTACTTC. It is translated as CASSKNARIYEQYF.

The CDR3 is CASSPDWNEQFF. The CDR3 DNA reads as TGTGCCAGCTCACCAGATTGGAATGAGCAGTTCTTC. The V call is TRBV18, the J call TRBJ2-1; D remains ambiguous. The germline gives CDR1 KGHSH, CDR2 LQKENI. The length of the CDR3 is 12 residues. V lost 2 bases and J lost 7, with 6 bases in between.

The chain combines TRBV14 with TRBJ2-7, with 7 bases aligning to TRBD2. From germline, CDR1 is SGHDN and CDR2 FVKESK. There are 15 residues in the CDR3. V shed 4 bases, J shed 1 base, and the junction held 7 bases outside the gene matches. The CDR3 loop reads CASSPIRGGSYEQYF. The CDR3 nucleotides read TGTGCCAGCAGCCCCATTAGGGGAGGGTCCTACGAGCAGTACTTC. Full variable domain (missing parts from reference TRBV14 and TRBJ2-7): EAGVTQFPSHSVIEKGQTVTLRCDPISGHDNLYWYRRVMGKEIKFLLHFVKESKQDESGMPNNRFLAERTGGTYSTLKVQPAELEDSGVYFCASSPIRGGSYEQYFGPGTRLTVT.

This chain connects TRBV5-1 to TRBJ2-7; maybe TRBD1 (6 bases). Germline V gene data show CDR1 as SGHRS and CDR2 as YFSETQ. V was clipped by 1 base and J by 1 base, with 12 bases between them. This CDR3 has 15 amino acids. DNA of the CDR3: TGCGCCAGCAGCTTGACCGGACAGCTTTCCTACGAGCAGTACTTC. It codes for CASSLTGQLSYEQYF.

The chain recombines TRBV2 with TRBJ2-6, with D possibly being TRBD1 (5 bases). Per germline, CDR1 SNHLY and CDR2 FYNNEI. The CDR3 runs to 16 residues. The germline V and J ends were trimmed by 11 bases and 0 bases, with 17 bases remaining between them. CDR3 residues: CAGLGRDISGANVLTF. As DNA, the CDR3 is TGTGCCGGCTTGGGCAGGGATATCTCTGGGGCCAACGTCCTGACTTTC.

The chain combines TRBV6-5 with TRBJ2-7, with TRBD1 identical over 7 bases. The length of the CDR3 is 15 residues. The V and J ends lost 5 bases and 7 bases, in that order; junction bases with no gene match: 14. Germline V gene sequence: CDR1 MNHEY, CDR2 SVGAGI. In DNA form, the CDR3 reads TGTGCCAGCAGTACCTCCGGGACAGCAATTTGGGAGCAGTACTTC. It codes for CASSTSGTAIWEQYF.

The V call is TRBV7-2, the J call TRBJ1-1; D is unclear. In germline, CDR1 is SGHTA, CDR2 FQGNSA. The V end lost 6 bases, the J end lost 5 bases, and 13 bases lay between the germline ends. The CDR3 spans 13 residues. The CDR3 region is CASRTGGVTEAFF. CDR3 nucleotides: TGTGCCAGCAGGACGGGCGGAGTTACTGAAGCTTTCTTT.

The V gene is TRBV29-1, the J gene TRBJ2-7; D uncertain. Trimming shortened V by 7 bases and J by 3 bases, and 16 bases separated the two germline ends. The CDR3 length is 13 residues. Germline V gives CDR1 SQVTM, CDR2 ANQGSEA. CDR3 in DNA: TGCAGCGCCTCCTCGGCAGCCCACTACGAGCAGTACTTC. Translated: CSASSAAHYEQYF.

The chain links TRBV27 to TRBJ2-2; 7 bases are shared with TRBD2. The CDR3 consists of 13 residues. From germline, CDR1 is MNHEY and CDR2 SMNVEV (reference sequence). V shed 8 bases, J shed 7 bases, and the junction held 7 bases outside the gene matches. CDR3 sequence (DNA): TGTGCCAGCGGACTAGGGCGGGGCGGGGAGCTGTTTTTT. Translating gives CASGLGRGGELFF.

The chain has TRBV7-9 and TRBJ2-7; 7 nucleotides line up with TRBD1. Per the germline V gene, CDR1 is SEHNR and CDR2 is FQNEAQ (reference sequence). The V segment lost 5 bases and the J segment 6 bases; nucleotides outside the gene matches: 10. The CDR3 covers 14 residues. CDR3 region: CASSHRTGRGEQYF. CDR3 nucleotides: TGTGCCAGCAGCCACCGGACAGGTCGAGGCGAGCAGTACTTC.

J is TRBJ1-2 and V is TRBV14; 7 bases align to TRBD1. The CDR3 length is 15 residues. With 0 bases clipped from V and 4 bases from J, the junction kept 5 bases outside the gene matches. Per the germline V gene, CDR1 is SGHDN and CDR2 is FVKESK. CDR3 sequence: CASSQDDRVVYGYTF. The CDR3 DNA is TGTGCCAGCAGCCAAGATGACAGGGTGGTCTATGGCTACACCTTC.

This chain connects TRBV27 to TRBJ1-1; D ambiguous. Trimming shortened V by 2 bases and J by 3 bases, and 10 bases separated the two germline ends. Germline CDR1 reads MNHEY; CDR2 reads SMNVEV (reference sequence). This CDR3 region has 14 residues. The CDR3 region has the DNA TGTGCCAGCAGTTTAGGGCGAAGGGACACTGAAGCTTTCTTT. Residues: CASSLGRRDTEAFF.

The CDR3: CASSQTLNYEQYF. CDR3 coding DNA: TGTGCCAGCAGCCAGACCCTAAACTACGAGCAGTACTTC. The chain carries TRBV14 and TRBJ2-7; no firm D call. Per the germline V gene, CDR1 is SGHDN and CDR2 is FVKESK. The CDR3 is 13 residues long. V lost 3 bases to trimming and J lost 3 bases, with 9 bases between them.